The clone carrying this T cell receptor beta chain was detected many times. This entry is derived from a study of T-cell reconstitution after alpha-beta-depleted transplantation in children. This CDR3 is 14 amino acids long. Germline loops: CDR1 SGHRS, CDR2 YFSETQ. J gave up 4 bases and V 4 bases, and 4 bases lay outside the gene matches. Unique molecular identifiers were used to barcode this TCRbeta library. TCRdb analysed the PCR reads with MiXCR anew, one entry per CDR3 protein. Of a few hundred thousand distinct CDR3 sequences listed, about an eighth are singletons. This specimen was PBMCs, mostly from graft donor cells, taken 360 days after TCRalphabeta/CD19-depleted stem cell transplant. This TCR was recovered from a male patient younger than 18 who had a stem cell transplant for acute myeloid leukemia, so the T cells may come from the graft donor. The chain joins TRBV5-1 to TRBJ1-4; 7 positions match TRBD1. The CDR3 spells CASSPGQFNEKLFF. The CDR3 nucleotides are TGCGCCAGCAGCCCGGGACAGTTTAATGAAAAACTGTTTTTT.